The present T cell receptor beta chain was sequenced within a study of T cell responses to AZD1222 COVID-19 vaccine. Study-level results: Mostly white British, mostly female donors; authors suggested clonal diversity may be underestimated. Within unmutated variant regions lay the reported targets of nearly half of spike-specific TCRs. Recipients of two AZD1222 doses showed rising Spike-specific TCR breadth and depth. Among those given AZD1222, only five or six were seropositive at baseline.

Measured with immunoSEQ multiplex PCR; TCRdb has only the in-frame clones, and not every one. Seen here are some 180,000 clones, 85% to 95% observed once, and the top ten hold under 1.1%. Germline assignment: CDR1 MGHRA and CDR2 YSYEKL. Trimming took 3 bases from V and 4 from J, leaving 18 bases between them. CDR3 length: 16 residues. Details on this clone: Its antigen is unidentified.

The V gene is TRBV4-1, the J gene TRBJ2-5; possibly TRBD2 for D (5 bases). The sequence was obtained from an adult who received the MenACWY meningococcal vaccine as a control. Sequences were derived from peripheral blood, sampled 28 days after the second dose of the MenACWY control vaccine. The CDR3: CASSHPTTAAGETQYF. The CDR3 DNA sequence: TGCGCCAGCAGCCACCCGACGACCGCGGCGGGAGAGACCCAGTACTTC.